One and the same sample provided the 19 T cell receptor beta chains below, sequenced in a study of CD8 T cells in Susac syndrome. Random hexamers were used to reverse transcribe roughly 0.5 to 1 ug of RNA. In TCRdb, the immunoSEQ multiplex PCR reads were re-called with MiXCR into one record per CDR3 protein. The table shows about 150,000 distinct CDR3 sequences, with nearly 97% occurring only once. The sample taken for sequencing was CD4+ T cells from PBMCs. The receptors stem from a human donor with Susac syndrome.

This clonotype was observed a handful of times. This chain joins TRBV9 and TRBJ2-7; D is perhaps TRBD1 (5 bases). The germline V gene encodes CDR1 SGDLS and CDR2 YYNGEE. The CDR3 is made up of 14 amino acids. Trimming removed 0 bases from V and 3 bases from J, with 10 bases in between. The CDR3 bases are TGTGCCAGCAGCGTAGATAAGGGGATCTACGAGCAGTACTTC. Translated, it gives CASSVDKGIYEQYF.

The gene calls are TRBV2 and TRBJ2-1, with TRBD2 matching 9 bases. The CDR3 is made up of 13 amino acids. V trimming: 8 bases; J trimming: 3 bases; junction bases outside the gene matches: 2. Looked up from germline, CDR1 is SNHLY and CDR2 is FYNNEI. The CDR3 is CASERGDYNEQFF. CDR3 DNA sequence: TGTGCCAGCGAGCGGGGGGACTACAATGAGCAGTTCTTC. Together with reference TRBV2 and TRBJ2-1, the CDR3 gives the full variable domain: EPEVTQTPSHQVTQMGQEVILRCVPISNHLYFYWYRQILGQKVEFLVSFYNNEISEKSEIFDDQFSVERPDGSNFTLKIRSTKLEDSAMYFCASERGDYNEQFFGPGTRLTVL.

This chain joins TRBV5-1 and TRBJ2-3, with 7 bases that match TRBD2. From germline, CDR1 is SGHRS and CDR2 YFSETQ. With V trimmed by 2 bases and J by 2 bases, 5 bases remained unmatched. The CDR3 has 15 residues. CDR3 region: CASSFNRDYTDTQYF. CDR3 coding DNA: TGCGCCAGCAGCTTCAACCGGGACTACACAGATACGCAGTATTTT.

V usage is TRBV29-1 and J usage is TRBJ1-1, with 12 bases lining up with TRBD1. The germline CDR1 and CDR2 sequences are SQVTM and ANQGSEA. CDR3 length: 14 residues. Trimming took 7 bases from V and 4 from J; bases not matched to a gene: 7. CDR3 residues: CSAKGTGGVTEAFF. CDR3 DNA: TGCAGCGCCAAAGGGACAGGGGGCGTCACTGAAGCTTTCTTT.

The rearrangement uses TRBV28 and TRBJ2-4, with no clear D. The CDR3 has 13 residues. The germline gives CDR1 MDHEN, CDR2 SYDVKM. V lost 5 bases and J 6 bases, leaving 11 bases between the germline ends. CDR3 sequence (DNA): TGTGCCAGCAGTCTCCGGAGTTTAAACATTCAGTACTTC. Protein: CASSLRSLNIQYF.

This chain uses TRBV20-1 with TRBJ2-1, with 9 bases matching TRBD2. The CDR3 runs to 13 residues. After removal of 3 bases from V and 12 bases from J, the junction contained 9 bases not matched to a gene. CDR1 is DFQATT, CDR2 SNEGSKA, per germline (reference sequence). The CDR3 region has the DNA TGCAGTGCTAGTACGGGCCTAGCGGGGACGCAGTTCTTC. This codes for CSASTGLAGTQFF.

V gene TRBV20-1 combines with J gene TRBJ1-6, with D perhaps matching TRBD1 (6 bases). Deletions cut 6 bases from V and 7 bases from J, with 13 bases between. Germline values: CDR1 DFQATT, CDR2 SNEGSKA (reference sequence). This CDR3 comprises 13 residues. The CDR3 DNA reads as TGCAGTGCAAGGGGGTCCACCAATTCACCCCTCCACTTT. Residues: CSARGSTNSPLHF.

This chain joins TRBV10-1 and TRBJ2-1, with 11 bases that match TRBD2. Germline V gene lookup returns CDR1 WNHNN and CDR2 SYGVQD (reference sequence). V gave up 5 bases and J gave up 8 bases; unmatched junction bases: 5. The CDR3 sequence is 14 residues long. The CDR3: CASSRLTSGDEQFF. As DNA, the CDR3 is TGCGCCAGCAGTCGGTTGACTAGCGGGGATGAGCAGTTCTTC.

The V call is TRBV23-1, the J call TRBJ1-1; D is unresolved. TRBV23-1 is placed among ORFs of uncertain function. Trimming took 10 bases from V and 1 from J, leaving 19 bases between them. CDR3 length: 15 amino acids. CDR3 region: CANASGGLENTEAFF. The DNA of the CDR3 is TGCGCCAACGCCTCTGGCGGACTGGAGAACACTGAAGCTTTCTTT.

The genes are TRBV29-1 and TRBJ2-3; 8 nucleotides match TRBD1. The CDR3 has 13 amino acids. V shed 7 bases and J 1 base; nucleotides not matched to a gene: 4. Germline lookup yields CDR1 SQVTM and CDR2 ANQGSEA. CDR3 loop: CSGGQGGTDTQYF. Written as DNA, the CDR3 is TGCAGCGGCGGACAGGGTGGCACAGATACGCAGTATTTT.

The genes are TRBV18 and TRBJ2-7; 10 bases agree with TRBD2. Trimming at V came to 5 bases and at J to 2 bases, leaving 6 bases not matched to a gene. The CDR3 consists of 15 residues. Germline V gives CDR1 KGHSH, CDR2 LQKENI. CDR3 nucleotides: TGTGCCAGCTCAACCCGGACTAGCGGAGCCTACGAGCAGTACTTC. Translating gives CASSTRTSGAYEQYF. The entire variable domain, with the rest obtained from reference TRBV18 and TRBJ2-7, is as follows: NAGVMQNPRHLVRRRGQEARLRCSPMKGHSHVYWYRQLPEEGLKFMVYLQKENIIDESGMPKERFSAEFPKEGPSILRIQQVVRGDSAAYFCASSTRTSGAYEQYFGPGTRLTVT.

The chain combines TRBV20-1 with TRBJ2-7, with TRBD1 matching 7 bases. V shed 6 bases, J shed 2 bases, and the junction held 13 bases outside the gene matches. CDR1 is DFQATT and CDR2 is SNEGSKA in the germline V gene (reference sequence). This CDR3 is 15 amino acids long. The CDR3 DNA sequence: TGCAGTGCCTTAAAGGGGGCAGGGCCAACCTACGAGCAGTACTTC. Protein sequence: CSALKGAGPTYEQYF.

This clonotype was observed once. The chain carries TRBV12-3 or TRBV12-4 and TRBJ2-7, with D perhaps matching TRBD1 (6 bases). CDR3 length: 13 residues. V was trimmed by 4 bases and J by 6 bases, leaving 13 bases between them. This CDR3 reads CASSWEQGTEQYF. The CDR3 DNA is TGTGCCAGCAGTTGGGAACAGGGTACCGAGCAGTACTTC.

The chain employs TRBV20-1 and TRBJ2-3, with D perhaps TRBD1 or TRBD2 (5 bases each). There are 15 residues in the CDR3. V was pared by 4 bases and J by 2 bases, with 16 bases between. Looked up from germline, CDR1 is DFQATT and CDR2 is SNEGSKA (reference sequence). The CDR3 is CSATLRGRHTDTQYF. Written as DNA, the CDR3 is TGCAGTGCTACCCTTCGGGGCAGACACACAGATACGCAGTATTTT.

The chain employs TRBV4-1 and TRBJ2-3; D remains unclear. Germline V gene lookup returns CDR1 MGHRA and CDR2 YSYEKL. This CDR3 region has 15 residues. V lost 3 bases, J lost 2 bases, and 12 bases lay in between. CDR3 nucleotide sequence: TGCGCCAGCAGCCAGCCCTCCGGAGTCACAGATACGCAGTATTTT. This sequence encodes CASSQPSGVTDTQYF.

This clonotype was counted once. This chain joins TRBV12-3 or TRBV12-4 and TRBJ2-7; possible D gene TRBD2, 6 bases. Trimming pared 5 bases from V and 4 bases from J, leaving 12 bases between. This CDR3 has 13 amino acids. The CDR3 region is CASSKNAGYEQYF. The CDR3 DNA reads as TGTGCCAGCAGTAAAAACGCGGGGTACGAGCAGTACTTC.

This clonotype was seen a single time. The rearrangement uses TRBV15 and TRBJ2-7; 10 nucleotides line up with TRBD1. The CDR3 has 15 amino acids. Looked up from germline, CDR1 is LNHNV and CDR2 is YYDKDF (reference sequence). Trimming took 1 base from V and 5 from J; bases not matched to a gene: 5. The CDR3 is CATSRAGQGSHEQYF. The CDR3 bases are TGTGCCACCAGCAGAGCGGGACAGGGGAGCCACGAGCAGTACTTC.

The rearrangement links TRBV4-1 to TRBJ2-3; 12 nucleotides line up with TRBD1. CDR1 and CDR2 (germline): MGHRA, YSYEKL. This CDR3 has 18 residues. Germline trimming cut 0 bases from V and 3 bases from J; bases unmatched to any gene: 7. The CDR3 DNA is TGCGCCAGCAGCCAAGATCGGGACAGGGGGCTGGGGACAGATACGCAGTATTTT. Translating it yields CASSQDRDRGLGTDTQYF.

The chain links TRBV12-3 or TRBV12-4 to TRBJ2-3; 8 bases align to TRBD2. Trimming took 6 bases from V and 14 from J; bases not matched to a gene: 4. The CDR3 runs 10 residues. DNA for the CDR3: TGTGCCAGCAGCGGGGGGGCGAGGTATTTT. Its protein is CASSGGARYF.